Each of the 30 T cell receptor beta chains below was sequenced from the same sample in a study of vaccination and CD4 T cells after COVID-19. Indicated treatment: roughly ten-day PBMC culture with coronavirus spike peptide pools or control peptides (ViraFEST assay). The Oncomine TCR Beta short-read assay sequenced DNA from cultured CD4+ T cells. TCRdb reprocessed the PCR reads via MiXCR and lists one record per CDR3 protein. The table shows just under 20,000 distinct CDR3 sequences, with roughly 70% occurring only once. Their antigens are not known. The sequencing input was CD4+ T cells from blood, cultured in vitro. These receptors were taken from a human donor who had recovered from COVID-19.

The chain uses TRBV6-2 or TRBV6-3 and TRBJ1-5; D not resolved. Per germline, CDR1 MNHEY and CDR2 SVGEGT. The CDR3 runs to 16 residues. With 2 bases removed from V and 1 base from J, the gap between germline ends came to 12 bases. CDR3 sequence: CASSYGAPGSNQPQHF. The CDR3 bases are TGTGCCAGCAGTTACGGTGCCCCCGGGAGCAATCAGCCCCAGCATTTT.

In this sample, this clonotype turned up once. V and J are TRBV7-8 and TRBJ2-7; no reliable D call. The CDR3 loop spans 13 amino acids. Germline-derived CDR1 and CDR2 are SGHVS and FQNEAQ. Trimming pared 1 base from V and 5 bases from J, leaving 9 bases between. As DNA, the CDR3 is TGTGCCAGCAGCTTAGTTCTAGGCCACGAGCAGTACTTC. It is translated as CASSLVLGHEQYF.

V is TRBV6-1 and J is TRBJ1-6; no firm D call. Trimming removed 4 bases from V and 9 bases from J, with 16 bases in between. The CDR3 is 15 amino acids. The germline V gene encodes CDR1 MNHNS and CDR2 SASEGT. CDR3 in DNA: TGTGCCAGCAGTGCGGCCCACGCATCGATTTCACCCCTCCACTTT. The encoded protein is CASSAAHASISPLHF.

The chain has TRBV12-3 or TRBV12-4 and TRBJ1-1, with D perhaps matching TRBD1 (6 bases). Trimming pared 6 bases from V and 0 bases from J, leaving 14 bases between. The CDR3 is 15 residues long. CDR3 bases: TGTGCCAGCAGCCCCTCGGGGGCGATGAACACTGAAGCTTTCTTT. It yields the protein CASSPSGAMNTEAFF.

The chain uses TRBV4-3 and TRBJ2-2; TRBD1 aligns across 8 bases. Looked up from germline, CDR1 is LGHNA and CDR2 is YSLEER. The CDR3 has 16 amino acids. After removal of 3 bases from V and 5 bases from J, the junction contained 8 bases not matched to a gene. The CDR3 coding sequence is TGCGCCAGCAGCCAGACGGACAGGGTCCCGACCGGGGAGCTGTTTTTT. Residues: CASSQTDRVPTGELFF.

The chain has TRBV27 and TRBJ2-1; D remains unclear. V was pared by 6 bases and J by 5 bases, with 14 bases between. The germline CDR1 and CDR2 sequences are MNHEY and SMNVEV (reference sequence). The CDR3 has 14 amino acids. Written as DNA, the CDR3 is TGTGCCAGCAGCCCTTTGCGGCTAAACAATGAGCAGTTCTTC. This sequence encodes CASSPLRLNNEQFF.

The V call is TRBV20-1, the J call TRBJ1-5, with 8 bases matching TRBD1. The V segment lost 6 bases and the J segment 0 bases; nucleotides outside the gene matches: 10. CDR1 and CDR2 from the germline V gene are DFQATT and SNEGSKA (reference sequence). This CDR3 contains 16 residues. CDR3 amino acids: CSAGDRSTYSNQPQHF. The CDR3 DNA follows: TGCAGTGCCGGGGACAGGAGCACTTATAGCAATCAGCCCCAGCATTTT.

The chain employs TRBV20-1 and TRBJ2-7, with D perhaps TRBD2 (6 bases). This CDR3 is 14 amino acids long. Trimming cost V 6 bases and J 5 bases, with 20 bases left between them. The germline gives CDR1 DFQATT, CDR2 SNEGSKA (reference sequence). CDR3 loop: CSATLAVGTHEQYF. CDR3 DNA sequence: TGCAGTGCCACACTAGCAGTTGGGACCCACGAGCAGTACTTC.

This sequence joins TRBV6-1 and TRBJ1-2, with TRBD1 identical over 8 bases. V lost 6 bases to trimming and J lost 6 bases; unmatched junction nucleotides: 15. The germline CDR1 and CDR2 sequences are MNHNS and SASEGT. This CDR3 comprises 16 residues. CDR3 sequence: CASSHDRGAVMDGYTF. In DNA, the CDR3 is TGTGCCAGCAGCCATGACAGGGGCGCGGTTATGGATGGCTACACCTTC.

The chain employs TRBV28 and TRBJ2-3; no definite D call. V lost 2 bases to trimming and J lost 14 bases, with 14 bases between them. Germline V gives CDR1 MDHEN, CDR2 SYDVKM. The CDR3 is made up of 12 amino acids. The CDR3 loop is CASSLLSKPGYF. CDR3 DNA: TGTGCCAGCAGTTTACTGTCTAAACCGGGGTATTTT.

The chain uses TRBV29-1 and TRBJ1-1; TRBD1 might be the D (5 bases). The CDR3 runs 12 residues. V lost 5 bases and J 3 bases, leaving 10 bases between the germline ends. Per the germline V gene, CDR1 is SQVTM and CDR2 is ANQGSEA. The CDR3 protein is CSVQGFYTEAFF. In DNA, the CDR3 is TGCAGCGTTCAGGGTTTTTACACTGAAGCTTTCTTT.

J is TRBJ2-2 and V is TRBV11-1; 7 nucleotides agree with TRBD2. The CDR3 totals 14 residues. Per the germline V gene, CDR1 is SGHAT and CDR2 is FQDESV (reference sequence). The ends lost 5 bases at V and 5 bases at J; junction bases unmatched: 5. The CDR3 sequence: CASSPGRGTGELFF. For the CDR3, the DNA is TGTGCCAGCAGCCCTGGGAGGGGAACCGGGGAGCTGTTTTTT. The full variable domain, rest sourced from reference TRBV11-1 and TRBJ2-2, is EAEVAQSPRYKITEKSQAVAFWCDPISGHATLYWYRQILGQGPELLVQFQDESVVDDSQLPKDRFSAERLKGVDSTLKIQPAELGDSAMYLCASSPGRGTGELFFGEGSRLTVL.

The rearrangement links TRBV30 to TRBJ2-5; D is undetermined. Trimming stripped 3 bases from V and 4 bases from J, with 9 bases between. Germline V gene sequence: CDR1 GTSNPN, CDR2 SVGIG (reference sequence). This CDR3 is built from 12 residues. The chain's CDR3 is CAWSVSRETQYF. In nucleotides, the CDR3 is TGTGCCTGGAGCGTTAGTAGAGAGACCCAGTACTTC. Supplemented by reference TRBV30 and TRBJ2-5, the full variable domain reads SQTIHQWPATLVQPVGSPLSLECTVEGTSNPNLYWYRQAAGRGLQLLFYSVGIGQISSEVPQNLSASRPQDRQFILSSKKLLLSDSGFYLCAWSVSRETQYFGPGTRLLVL.

The chain carries TRBV4-1 and TRBJ1-4; D is undetermined. The CDR3 has 15 amino acids. V was shortened by 4 bases and J by 8 bases, with 17 bases between the two germline ends. Germline lookup yields CDR1 MGHRA and CDR2 YSYEKL. The CDR3 DNA follows: TGCGCCAGCAGCCCGCAACTCCAGTTCGTCGAAAAACTGTTTTTT. Encoded protein: CASSPQLQFVEKLFF.

For this clonotype: Here the CDR3 omits its conserved ending phenylalanine or tryptophan, so a read error is the likely source. The chain joins TRBV2 to TRBJ1-2; D not certain. This CDR3 spans 13 amino acids. Trimming shortened V by 6 bases and J by 0 bases, and 8 bases separated the two germline ends. Germline V gene data show CDR1 as SNHLY and CDR2 as FYNNEI. The CDR3 loop reads CASSKGANYGYTV. Written as DNA, the CDR3 is TGTGCCAGCAGCAAGGGAGCTAACTATGGCTACACCGTC.

The chain couples TRBV20-1 to TRBJ1-6, with 7 bases that match TRBD1. Germline assignment: CDR1 DFQATT and CDR2 SNEGSKA (reference sequence). The CDR3 runs 14 residues. CDR3 DNA: TGCAGCTCCTGGGACAGCTCATATAATTCACCCCTCCACTTT. Encoded protein: CSSWDSSYNSPLHF.

The V call is TRBV7-2, the J call TRBJ2-7; the match to TRBD1 covers 7 bases. Germline V gene data show CDR1 as SGHTA and CDR2 as FQGNSA. The CDR3 spans 18 residues. The ends lost 3 bases at V and 0 bases at J; junction bases unmatched: 14. This CDR3 reads CASSFGKPSKGASYEQYF. The CDR3, as DNA: TGTGCCAGCAGCTTCGGTAAACCGTCTAAGGGGGCCTCCTACGAGCAGTACTTC.

Only one count was recorded for this clonotype. The chain links TRBV27 to TRBJ2-2; D remains ambiguous. The CDR3 is made up of 11 amino acids. Deletions cut 9 bases from V and 13 bases from J, with 15 bases between. From germline, CDR1 is MNHEY and CDR2 SMNVEV (reference sequence). The CDR3 DNA reads as TGTGCCAGTACCTCCACCTCGCCGCTGTTTTTT. It translates to CASTSTSPLFF.

This chain connects TRBV20-1 to TRBJ1-1; no clear D gene. The V gene lost 6 bases and the J gene lost 3 bases, with 17 bases spanning the gap. Germline values: CDR1 DFQATT, CDR2 SNEGSKA (reference sequence). The length of the CDR3 is 14 residues. This CDR3 reads CSARYTPPDTEAFF. DNA for the CDR3: TGCAGTGCGAGATACACCCCCCCGGACACTGAAGCTTTCTTT.

This rearrangement joins TRBV20-1 to TRBJ2-5, with D possibly TRBD2 on 6 matching bases. The germline gives CDR1 DFQATT, CDR2 SNEGSKA (reference sequence). V lost 0 bases, J lost 6 bases, and 14 bases lay in between. The CDR3 length is 14 residues. CDR3 nucleotide sequence: TGCAGTGCTAGAGATGGGCGGGGCCCAAAGACCCAGTACTTC. It encodes CSARDGRGPKTQYF.

This clonotype was seen a handful of times. The rearrangement joins TRBV19 to TRBJ1-5, with 10 bases matching TRBD1. Germline CDR1 is LNHDA and CDR2 is SQIVND (reference sequence). This CDR3 is built from 15 residues. V shed 9 bases and J 2 bases; nucleotides not matched to a gene: 7. DNA for the CDR3: TGTGCCAGCAAGACAGGGGGCAGGGGCAATCAGCCCCAGCATTTT. As protein: CASKTGGRGNQPQHF.

V is TRBV7-9 and J is TRBJ1-3, with D possibly matching TRBD1 (5 bases). CDR1 and CDR2 from the germline V gene are SEHNR and FQNEAQ (reference sequence). The CDR3 totals 13 residues. Trimming shortened V by 8 bases and J by 0 bases, and 8 bases separated the two germline ends. Here the CDR3 DNA reads TGTGCCAGCCCAGGGAGCTCTGGAAACACCATATATTTT. Translating it yields CASPGSSGNTIYF.

This chain uses TRBV6-4 with TRBJ2-2; unclear D gene. Germline CDR1 MRHNA, CDR2 SNTAGT. The CDR3 spans 15 residues. V lost 6 bases and J 4 bases, leaving 15 bases between the germline ends. DNA of the CDR3: TGTGCCAGCAGGCCCCGGCGCGGTACCACCGGGGAGCTGTTTTTT. Translation gives CASRPRRGTTGELFF.

This chain links TRBV7-9 with TRBJ1-4; D gene unclear. V was trimmed by 1 base and J by 0 bases, leaving 3 bases between them. Germline V gene sequence: CDR1 SEHNR, CDR2 FQNEAQ (reference sequence). The CDR3 runs to 14 residues. The CDR3: CASSLGATNEKLFF. The CDR3 bases are TGTGCCAGCAGCTTAGGAGCAACTAATGAAAAACTGTTTTTT.

The sample holds one count of this clonotype. CDR3 protein: CATSDLPRSGGNPDTQYF. CDR3 nucleotides: TGTGCCACCAGTGATCTGCCCCGATCGGGCGGGAACCCAGATACGCAGTATTTT. V is TRBV24-1 and J is TRBJ2-3; a possible D gene is TRBD2 (6 bases). CDR1 KGHDR and CDR2 SFDVKD come from the germline V gene. Trimming removed 3 bases from V and 4 bases from J, with 22 bases in between. The CDR3 extends over 18 amino acids.

This clonotype was detected only a few times. V usage is TRBV6-1 and J usage is TRBJ1-1; D call uncertain. Germline assignment: CDR1 MNHNS and CDR2 SASEGT. The CDR3 spans 13 residues. Deletions cut 3 bases from V and 4 bases from J, with 9 bases between. CDR3 in DNA: TGTGCCAGCAGTGATACCTGGGGCACTGAAGCTTTCTTT. This sequence encodes CASSDTWGTEAFF.

The J gene is TRBJ1-1, the V gene TRBV7-2; D is undetermined. V was trimmed by 1 base and J by 1 base, leaving 13 bases between them. CDR3 length equals 16 residues. The germline V gene encodes CDR1 SGHTA and CDR2 FQGNSA. For the CDR3, the DNA is TGTGCCAGCAGCTTAGAAGCACAGCGGGGGAACACTGAAGCTTTCTTT. The encoded protein is CASSLEAQRGNTEAFF.

V usage is TRBV1 and J usage is TRBJ1-3. TRBV1 is labeled a pseudogene. CDR3 length: 16 residues. Here the CDR3 reads CTSSLQVALSGNTIYF. The CDR3 coding sequence is TGCACCAGCAGCCTGCAAGTGGCCCTCTCTGGAAACACCATATATTTT.

Only a few counts were recorded for this clonotype. The CDR3 here is CAWSARSGVVMGNTEAFF. The CDR3 coding sequence is TGTGCCTGGAGTGCCCGTTCAGGGGTGGTAATGGGAAACACTGAAGCTTTCTTT. The chain uses TRBV30 and TRBJ1-1, with D possibly matching TRBD1 (6 bases). The V gene lost 1 base and the J gene lost 2 bases, with 23 bases spanning the gap. The CDR3 is 18 amino acids. The germline CDR1 and CDR2 sequences are GTSNPN and SVGIG (reference sequence).

This clonotype was observed once. The chain is built from TRBV7-9 and TRBJ1-6; D remains unclear. The length of the CDR3 is 16 residues. CDR1 is SEHNR, CDR2 FQNEAQ, per germline (reference sequence). V was pared by 5 bases and J by 4 bases, with 15 bases between. The CDR3, as DNA: TGTGCCAGCAGCCCACGCTCTGGGGAGTATAATTCACCCCTCCACTTT. Amino acid sequence: CASSPRSGEYNSPLHF. Using reference TRBV7-9 and TRBJ1-6 for the parts outside the CDR3, the full variable domain is DTGVSQNPRHKITKRGQNVTFRCDPISEHNRLYWYRQTLGQGPEFLTYFQNEAQLEKSRLLSDRFSAERPKGSFSTLEIQRTEQGDSAMYLCASSPRSGEYNSPLHFGNGTRLTVT.